A selection of T cell receptor beta chains follows, all from one sample in a study of OX40 agonist ivuxolimab in advanced cancers. Only in-frame clones appear in the TCRdb table, and some are missing; sequencing was by immunoSEQ multiplex PCR. The sample holds about 58,000 clones, 88% seen once. The source was CD4+ or CD8+ T cells sorted from blood, collected in a trial of the OX40 agonist ivuxolimab. The source of these receptors is an adult with an advanced solid tumor such as melanoma, head and neck, liver or kidney cancer. Each CDR3 is given with its conserved first and last residue. Each record gives: V gene, J gene, clone size, D gene, CDR3 protein, CDR3 DNA. The D gene is left open where the match is weak. Part of the rows lack a size; the others show once, few, many or a class for expanded clones.

V gene: TRBV13; J gene: TRBJ1-3; clone size: once; D gene: .; CDR3 protein: CASSSQGTRSGNTIYF; CDR3 DNA: TGTGCCAGCAGCTCGCAGGGGACCCGCTCTGGAAACACCATATATTTT
V gene: TRBV20-1; J gene: TRBJ2-2; clone size: .; D gene: .; CDR3 protein: CSHSRTGELFF; CDR3 DNA: TGCAGCCACAGTCGCACCGGGGAGCTGTTTTTT
V gene: TRBV27; J gene: TRBJ2-3; clone size: .; D gene: TRBD2; CDR3 protein: CASSLSLAGGQDTQYF; CDR3 DNA: TGTGCCAGCAGCCTTAGCCTAGCGGGAGGGCAAGATACGCAGTATTTT
V gene: TRBV5-1; J gene: TRBJ2-5; clone size: .; D gene: .; CDR3 protein: CASSAQETQYF; CDR3 DNA: TGCGCCAGCAGCGCCCAAGAGACCCAGTACTTC
V gene: TRBV18; J gene: TRBJ2-5; clone size: .; D gene: .; CDR3 protein: CASSPRTEETQYF; CDR3 DNA: TGTGCCAGCTCACCCCGGACAGAAGAGACCCAGTACTTC
V gene: TRBV19; J gene: TRBJ1-1; clone size: .; D gene: .; CDR3 protein: CASSIDPLRQDPNTEAFF; CDR3 DNA: TGTGCCAGTAGTATAGATCCCCTTAGACAGGACCCGAACACTGAAGCTTTCTTT
V gene: TRBV5-6; J gene: TRBJ2-2; clone size: .; D gene: .; CDR3 protein: CASSRRRQVSNTGELFF; CDR3 DNA: TGTGCCAGCAGCCGTCGGAGGCAAGTCTCGAACACCGGGGAGCTGTTTTTT
V gene: TRBV2; J gene: TRBJ2-7; clone size: few; D gene: TRBD2; CDR3 protein: CASLDGPGGEQYF; CDR3 DNA: TGTGCCAGCCTTGACGGACCCGGGGGGGAGCAGTACTTC
V gene: TRBV5-6; J gene: TRBJ1-2; clone size: .; D gene: .; CDR3 protein: CASSRELYGYTF; CDR3 DNA: TGTGCCAGCAGCCGCGAACTCTATGGCTACACCTTC
V gene: TRBV7-2; J gene: TRBJ2-7; clone size: .; D gene: TRBD2; CDR3 protein: CASSRGLDGDEQYF; CDR3 DNA: TGTGCCAGCTCTCGTGGACTAGACGGAGACGAGCAGTACTTC
V gene: TRBV6-4; J gene: TRBJ1-1; clone size: .; D gene: TRBD1; CDR3 protein: CASSRQGDTEAFF; CDR3 DNA: TGTGCCAGCAGCCGACAGGGAGACACTGAAGCTTTCTTT
V gene: TRBV11-2; J gene: TRBJ2-2; clone size: once; D gene: .; CDR3 protein: CASSPQQGVYTGELFF; CDR3 DNA: TGTGCCAGCAGCCCCCAACAGGGAGTGTACACCGGGGAGCTGTTTTTT
V gene: TRBV7-2; J gene: TRBJ2-4; clone size: .; D gene: .; CDR3 protein: CASSLVYSSNIQYF; CDR3 DNA: TGTGCCAGCAGCTTAGTGTACAGCTCAAACATTCAGTACTTC
V gene: TRBV19; J gene: TRBJ2-3; clone size: .; D gene: .; CDR3 protein: CASSMGVSSTDTQYF; CDR3 DNA: TGTGCCAGTAGTATGGGGGTCAGCAGCACAGATACGCAGTATTTT
V gene: TRBV30; J gene: TRBJ2-6; clone size: .; D gene: .; CDR3 protein: CAWSVEAGANVLTF; CDR3 DNA: TGTGCCTGGAGTGTAGAGGCTGGGGCCAACGTCCTGACTTTC
V gene: TRBV18; J gene: TRBJ1-2; clone size: .; D gene: TRBD1; CDR3 protein: CASSLRTGDQGYTF; CDR3 DNA: TGTGCCAGCTCTCTCCGGACAGGGGATCAGGGCTACACCTTC
V gene: TRBV25-1; J gene: TRBJ2-6; clone size: .; D gene: .; CDR3 protein: CASSENGRATVLTF; CDR3 DNA: TGTGCCAGCAGTGAAAACGGCAGGGCGACGGTCCTGACTTTC
V gene: TRBV6-5; J gene: TRBJ1-1; clone size: once; D gene: .; CDR3 protein: CASSSTYLNTEAFF; CDR3 DNA: TGTGCCAGCAGTTCCACATATTTGAACACTGAAGCTTTCTTT
V gene: TRBV10-3; J gene: TRBJ2-7; clone size: .; D gene: .; CDR3 protein: CAISDIENEQYF; CDR3 DNA: TGTGCCATCAGTGACATAGAGAACGAGCAGTACTTC
V gene: TRBV19; J gene: TRBJ2-4; clone size: few; D gene: .; CDR3 protein: CASSIGGVAKNIQYF; CDR3 DNA: TGTGCCAGTAGTATAGGTGGAGTAGCCAAAAACATTCAGTACTTC
V gene: TRBV4-2; J gene: TRBJ2-7; clone size: .; D gene: .; CDR3 protein: CASSQGGDQYF; CDR3 DNA: TGTGCCAGCAGCCAAGGAGGGGACCAGTACTTC
V gene: TRBV15; J gene: TRBJ1-4; clone size: .; D gene: TRBD1; CDR3 protein: CATSRLTGVEKLFF; CDR3 DNA: TGTGCCACCAGCAGGTTAACAGGGGTTGAAAAACTGTTTTTT
V gene: TRBV6-6; J gene: TRBJ1-1; clone size: .; D gene: TRBD1; CDR3 protein: CASKPGQKNTEAFF; CDR3 DNA: TGTGCCAGCAAACCGGGACAGAAGAACACTGAAGCTTTCTTT
V gene: TRBV10-3; J gene: TRBJ1-2; clone size: .; D gene: TRBD1; CDR3 protein: CAISEGQGGGYTF; CDR3 DNA: TGTGCCATCAGTGAGGGACAGGGTGGGGGCTACACCTTC
V gene: TRBV5-4; J gene: TRBJ2-1; clone size: .; D gene: TRBD1; CDR3 protein: CASSRPPGGNGNEQFF; CDR3 DNA: TGTGCCAGCAGCCGACCGCCAGGGGGCAATGGCAATGAGCAGTTCTTC
V gene: TRBV19; J gene: TRBJ1-1; clone size: once; D gene: TRBD1; CDR3 protein: CASSTRDRGHTEAFF; CDR3 DNA: TGTGCCAGTAGTACCCGGGACAGGGGGCACACTGAAGCTTTCTTT
V gene: TRBV6-5; J gene: TRBJ2-5; clone size: .; D gene: TRBD1; CDR3 protein: CASSRTGVLQETQYF; CDR3 DNA: TGTGCCAGCAGTAGAACAGGGGTCTTACAAGAGACCCAGTACTTC
V gene: TRBV13; J gene: TRBJ2-7; clone size: .; D gene: .; CDR3 protein: CASSPGDQITKKQYF; CDR3 DNA: TGTGCCAGCAGCCCCGGGGACCAGATTACGAAGAAGCAGTACTTC
V gene: TRBV28; J gene: TRBJ1-5; clone size: .; D gene: .; CDR3 protein: CASQPLEGDNQPQHF; CDR3 DNA: TGTGCCAGCCAGCCCCTCGAGGGAGACAATCAGCCCCAGCATTTT
V gene: TRBV7-3; J gene: TRBJ1-2; clone size: .; D gene: TRBD1; CDR3 protein: CASSWTGTDNYGYTF; CDR3 DNA: TGTGCCAGCAGCTGGACTGGGACAGATAACTATGGCTACACCTTC
V gene: TRBV6-5; J gene: TRBJ2-7; clone size: once; D gene: TRBD2; CDR3 protein: CASRRTSGIYEQYF; CDR3 DNA: TGTGCCAGCAGGCGGACTAGCGGGATCTACGAGCAGTACTTC
V gene: TRBV4-1; J gene: TRBJ2-3; clone size: .; D gene: .; CDR3 protein: CASSKVSPTDTQYF; CDR3 DNA: TGCGCCAGCAGTAAGGTTAGTCCCACAGATACGCAGTATTTT
V gene: TRBV25-1; J gene: TRBJ2-3; clone size: .; D gene: TRBD1; CDR3 protein: CASSEIWDRGTDTQYF; CDR3 DNA: TGTGCCAGCAGTGAAATTTGGGACAGGGGCACAGATACGCAGTATTTT
V gene: TRBV7-6; J gene: TRBJ2-1; clone size: .; D gene: TRBD2; CDR3 protein: CASSLQLPSGILNEQFF; CDR3 DNA: TGTGCCAGCAGCTTACAGCTTCCTAGCGGCATCCTCAATGAGCAGTTCTTC
V gene: TRBV6-5; J gene: TRBJ2-5; clone size: .; D gene: TRBD2; CDR3 protein: CASSVAGGPWETQYF; CDR3 DNA: TGTGCCAGCAGCGTAGCGGGAGGGCCTTGGGAGACCCAGTACTTC
V gene: TRBV11-2; J gene: TRBJ2-2; clone size: .; D gene: .; CDR3 protein: CASSLFGYTGELFF; CDR3 DNA: TGTGCCAGCAGCTTATTCGGGTACACCGGGGAGCTGTTTTTT
V gene: TRBV5-1; J gene: TRBJ2-1; clone size: .; D gene: TRBD1; CDR3 protein: CASSQYTDRVNKQFF; CDR3 DNA: TGCGCCAGCAGCCAGTATACGGACAGGGTCAATAAGCAGTTCTTC
V gene: TRBV30; J gene: TRBJ2-3; clone size: .; D gene: TRBD2; CDR3 protein: CAWSYGLAVTDTQYF; CDR3 DNA: TGTGCCTGGAGTTACGGACTAGCGGTCACAGATACGCAGTATTTT